This T cell receptor (beta chain) stems from a study of cytomegalovirus exposure and HLA in healthy donors. Clones were sequenced by immunoSEQ multiplex PCR, and TCRdb holds only the in-frame ones, with some missing. The sample holds over 150,000 clones, nearly 90% seen once. The CDR3 runs 18 residues. The V end lost 1 base, the J end lost 2 bases, and 21 bases lay between the germline ends. Germline-derived CDR1 and CDR2 are SGHVS and FNYEAQ. Sequenced material: PBMCs. This chain uses TRBV7-6 with TRBJ2-7, with D possibly TRBD2 on 5 matching bases. This clonotype was obtained from a man younger than 35 in good health and CMV-seropositive. The CDR3, as DNA: TGTGCCAGCAGCTTAGTTCCCCCTAGTACTAGTACAGCCTACGAGCAGTACTTC. This sequence encodes CASSLVPPSTSTAYEQYF.